This TCR beta chain was recovered during a study of preoperative IRX-2 immunotherapy in early breast cancer. Method: immunoSEQ multiplex PCR; TCRdb's copy keeps in-frame clones and lacks some. Seen here are some 21,000 clones, around 81% observed once, and the top ten hold 1.2%. The CDR3 length is 14 residues. With 3 bases removed from V and 3 bases from J, the gap between germline ends came to 12 bases. CDR1 is MGHDK and CDR2 is SYGVNS in the germline V gene. Treatment noted: preoperative locoregional IRX-2 cytokine immunotherapy. Samples came from a phase Ib trial of preoperative locoregional IRX-2 cytokine immunotherapy.

The sample here was lymph node tissue, taken after IRX-2 immunotherapy. The gene calls are TRBV25-1 and TRBJ2-7; D is possibly TRBD1 or TRBD2 (6 bases each). The TCR sequence derives from a human donor with breast cancer. The CDR3 reads CASSDSGALYEQYF. The CDR3 DNA reads as TGTGCCAGCAGTGATTCGGGGGCTCTCTACGAGCAGTACTTC.